These 5 T cell receptor beta chains were sequenced from one sample in a study of T cell responses to AZD1222 COVID-19 vaccine. TCRdb's table, derived via immunoSEQ multiplex PCR, lists solely in-frame clones and lacks some. The sample includes some 150,000 clones, more than 75% seen only once; the top ten take roughly 5%. The specimen comprised peripheral blood, sampled on day 0 of AZD1222 vaccination. These receptors were taken from an adult in good health.

The chain is built from TRBV7-3 and TRBJ2-3; 8 positions agree with TRBD2. There are 15 residues in the CDR3. Germline V gene sequence: CDR1 SGHTA, CDR2 FQGTGA. J gave up 2 bases and V 3 bases, and 4 bases lay outside the gene matches. The DNA of the CDR3 is TGTGCCAGCAGCTTGGGGGGACTAGTCACAGATACGCAGTATTTT. This sequence encodes CASSLGGLVTDTQYF.

This clone was recorded a few times. The chain couples TRBV6-5 to TRBJ1-2; D is possibly TRBD1 (5 bases). The CDR3 spans 15 residues. Deletions cut 2 bases from V and 4 bases from J, with 14 bases between. Germline loops: CDR1 MNHEY, CDR2 SVGAGI. The CDR3 nucleotides are TGTGCCAGCAGTTACACCGCCCCAGGGACCTATGGCTACACCTTC. Protein: CASSYTAPGTYGYTF.

J is TRBJ1-2 and V is TRBV19; 7 positions match TRBD1. The V and J ends lost 7 bases and 4 bases, in that order; junction bases with no gene match: 6. CDR1 is LNHDA, CDR2 SQIVND, per germline (reference sequence). This CDR3 is built from 13 residues. The CDR3 region is CASKGQASYGYTF. In DNA, the CDR3 is TGTGCCAGTAAAGGACAGGCAAGCTATGGCTACACCTTC.

The table lists this clone with a few counts. The rearrangement joins TRBV4-1 to TRBJ1-2; 7 nucleotides agree with TRBD1. The length of the CDR3 is 14 residues. Germline CDR1 reads MGHRA; CDR2 reads YSYEKL. J lost 4 bases, V lost 4 bases, and 6 bases had no gene match. CDR3 coding DNA: TGCGCCAGCAGCCCGATGGACAGGACCTATGGCTACACCTTC. It translates to CASSPMDRTYGYTF.

V gene TRBV20-1 combines with J gene TRBJ2-7; D unclear. This CDR3 has 11 amino acids. The V end lost 0 bases, the J end lost 6 bases, and 6 bases lay between the germline ends. CDR1 and CDR2 from the germline V gene are DFQATT and SNEGSKA (reference sequence). CDR3: CSARDRREQYF. Here the CDR3 DNA reads TGCAGTGCTAGAGATCGGCGCGAGCAGTACTTC.